These 9 T cell receptor beta chains were sequenced from one sample in a study of T cell responses to AZD1222 COVID-19 vaccine. The table came from immunoSEQ multiplex PCR; TCRdb's copy has only in-frame clones and leaves some out. Seen here are about 86,000 clones, more than 75% observed once, and the top ten hold over 10%. The sequenced sample was peripheral blood, obtained 28 days after the second AZD1222 dose. These receptors originate from an adult who received the AZD1222 COVID-19 vaccine.

The CDR3 DNA is TGTGCCAGCAGCTTAGACTGGAGAACAGATACGCAGTATTTT. This translates into CASSLDWRTDTQYF. The V call is TRBV7-9, the J call TRBJ2-3; D remains unclear. This CDR3 has 14 residues. Germline lookup yields CDR1 SEHNR and CDR2 FQNEAQ (reference sequence). V lost 1 base and J 3 bases, leaving 8 bases between the germline ends.

The rearrangement joins TRBV28 to TRBJ2-7; TRBD1 aligns across 7 bases. CDR3 length equals 12 residues. Germline trimming cut 6 bases from V and 6 bases from J; bases unmatched to any gene: 5. Germline CDR1 is MDHEN and CDR2 is SYDVKM. CDR3 nucleotide sequence: TGTGCCAGCAGGTTGACAGGGTCCGAGCAGTACTTC. Encoded protein: CASRLTGSEQYF. Variable domain in full (rest from reference TRBV28 and TRBJ2-7): DVKVTQSSRYLVKRTGEKVFLECVQDMDHENMFWYRQDPGLGLRLIYFSYDVKMKEKGDIPEGYSVSREKKERFSLILESASTNQTSMYLCASRLTGSEQYFGPGTRLTVT.

The rearrangement links TRBV5-1 to TRBJ2-5; the D is unclear. The germline V gene encodes CDR1 SGHRS and CDR2 YFSETQ. The ends were cut back, 0 bases at V and 2 bases at J, with 5 bases in the middle. The CDR3 totals 13 residues. The DNA of the CDR3 is TGCGCCAGCAGCTTGGTGGGACAAGAGACCCAGTACTTC. It yields the protein CASSLVGQETQYF.

This chain connects TRBV15 to TRBJ1-2, with D possibly TRBD1 on 6 matching bases. The CDR3 contains 15 residues. V dropped 1 base and J dropped 4 bases, with 13 bases sitting between them. Germline V gene sequence: CDR1 LNHNV, CDR2 YYDKDF (reference sequence). Here the CDR3 reads CATSRAGGAGYGYTF. The CDR3 region has the DNA TGTGCCACCAGCAGAGCTGGGGGCGCCGGCTATGGCTACACCTTC.

This clone was counted between two and nine times. The J gene is TRBJ2-5, the V gene TRBV6-2 or TRBV6-3, with TRBD2 identical over 15 bases. V lost 5 bases to trimming and J lost 5 bases; unmatched junction nucleotides: 9. This CDR3 region has 17 residues. Germline V gene data show CDR1 as MNHEY and CDR2 as SVGEGT. CDR3 DNA sequence: TGTGCCAGCAGTACCCCGGGACTAGCGGGGGGCCGGGAGACCCAGTACTTC. Translation gives CASSTPGLAGGRETQYF.

The chain has TRBV20-1 and TRBJ2-5; no definite D call. The germline V gene encodes CDR1 DFQATT and CDR2 SNEGSKA (reference sequence). V was cut by 4 bases and J by 5 bases, with 8 bases left in between. CDR3 size: 11 residues. This CDR3 is CSATYGETQYF. The CDR3, as DNA: TGCAGTGCTACGTATGGGGAGACCCAGTACTTC.

CDR3 region: CASMNGRGSNEQFF. In DNA, the CDR3 is TGTGCCAGTATGAACGGGAGAGGATCAAATGAGCAGTTCTTC. The rearrangement links TRBV19 to TRBJ2-1; possible D gene TRBD2, 6 bases. V shed 7 bases and J shed 7 bases, with 17 bases lying between them. Germline V CDR1 and CDR2: LNHDA, SQIVND (reference sequence). The CDR3 contains 14 residues. Complete variable domain (other parts from reference TRBV19 and TRBJ2-1): DGGITQSPKYLFRKEGQNVTLSCEQNLNHDAMYWYRQDPGQGLRLIYYSQIVNDFQKGDIAEGYSVSREKKESFPLTVTSAQKNPTAFYLCASMNGRGSNEQFFGPGTRLTVL.

The chain is built from TRBV9 and TRBJ2-7, with D perhaps TRBD2 (6 bases). This CDR3 comprises 12 residues. CDR1 SGDLS and CDR2 YYNGEE come from the germline V gene. V was pared by 4 bases and J by 6 bases, with 11 bases between. CDR3 coding DNA: TGTGCCAGCAGCCGACTAGGAACCGAGCAGTACTTC. It encodes CASSRLGTEQYF.

This chain uses TRBV6-4 with TRBJ1-1; a weak D match, TRBD1 (6 bases). Between the trimmed V and J ends, which lost 2 bases and 2 bases, there was a span of 12 bases. Germline V lookup: CDR1 MRHNA, CDR2 SNTAGT. The CDR3 runs to 15 residues. CDR3: CASSDPQGTNTEAFF. The CDR3 nucleotides read TGTGCCAGCAGTGACCCTCAGGGGACAAACACTGAAGCTTTCTTT.